This T cell receptor beta chain was obtained from a study of CD8+ T cells in alopecia areata. cDNA serving as the sequencing template came from extracted, reverse transcribed RNA. Generated by immunoSEQ multiplex PCR, the TCRdb table keeps only in-frame clones and is missing some. This sample has 60,000 to 65,000 clones, with roughly two fifths found just once. Trimming left V 1 base short and J 5 bases short, with 9 bases between. CDR3 length: 14 residues. Per the germline V gene, CDR1 is MGHRA and CDR2 is YSYEKL. The TCR originated in a human donor with alopecia areata. This chain links TRBV4-1 with TRBJ2-1; maybe TRBD2 (5 bases). The source material was NKG2D-low CD8+ T cells sorted from blood. The CDR3 region is CASSQAGRNNEQFF. In nucleotides, the CDR3 is TGCGCCAGCAGCCAAGCGGGAAGAAACAATGAGCAGTTCTTC.